This T cell receptor beta chain derives from a study of cytomegalovirus exposure and HLA in healthy donors. Study background: Early released data comprised 80 million to 90 million unique TCRs from HLA-typed donors. Of a few hundred genotyped donors, roughly 81% grouped in the Caucasian-associated ancestry cluster.

Primers included in the PCR were 60 Vbeta and 13 Jbeta primers. Using immunoSEQ multiplex PCR, the repertoire was profiled, and TCRdb retains in-frame clones only, with some absent. This sample has 150,000 to 200,000 clones, with nearly 80% found just once. There are 15 residues in the CDR3. Trimming pared 3 bases from V and 4 bases from J, leaving 14 bases between. The V gene's germline CDR1 is MNHEY and CDR2 SMNVEV (reference sequence). The source of this sequence is a woman aged 45 to 65 in good health and CMV-seropositive. The rearrangement links TRBV27 to TRBJ2-3, with TRBD2 as a possible D gene (5 bases). Sequenced: PBMCs. The CDR3 nucleotides read TGTGCCAGCAGTTTGGTTACTAGAGCGTCAGATACGCAGTATTTT. This gives the protein CASSLVTRASDTQYF.